Each of the 29 T cell receptor beta chains below was sequenced from the same sample in a study of tissue T cells after allogeneic stem cell transplantation. This sample's time point: mouse harvest day 14 after allogeneic transplant. The graft held 10^6 splenic CD5+ T cells and 10^7 T-cell-depleted bone marrow cells. Profiling relied on immunoSEQ multiplex PCR, and the TCRdb table lists in-frame clones only, not all of them. The sample has 2,500 to 3,500 clones; about 40% are singletons. Sequencing used gut tissue. The source is a female BALB/c mouse given C57BL/6 T cells with graft-versus-host disease after an allogeneic hematopoietic cell transplant.

Points on this clone: Mouse names are used for the genes. The sequenced CDR3 bases are TGTGCCAGCAGTCTGTTACAGGGGACAAACACAGAAGTCTTC. Its protein product is CASSLLQGTNTEVF. The whole CDR3 reads CASSLLQGTNTEVFF. This sequence joins TRBV26 and TRBJ1-1; the match to TRBD1 covers 7 bases. The observed sequence ends 1 residue before the CDR3 terminus, with the missing tail filled in from the germline J gene. Germline CDR1 KGHPV, CDR2 FQNQEV (reference sequence). V shed 1 base, J shed 0 bases, and the junction held 2 bases outside the gene matches. The CDR3 runs 15 residues.

Concerning this clone itself: Gene names are the mouse ones. Read data end 1 residue before the CDR3 end; the end is taken from the germline J gene. V and J are TRBV3 and TRBJ1-3, with D maybe TRBD1 (6 bases). Germline V gives CDR1 SNHLY, CDR2 FYNGKV (reference sequence). V gave up 5 bases and J gave up 0 bases, with 8 bases separating them. The CDR3 has 14 amino acids. CDR3 DNA (partial): TGTGCCAGCAGCCGGACAGTTTCTGGAAATACGCTCTAT. Encoded protein: CASSRTVSGNTLY. The whole CDR3 sequence is CASSRTVSGNTLYF.

This clone was found a few times. The genes are named according to mouse. The read halts 1 residue ahead of the CDR3 end, with the missing end drawn from the germline J gene. Other DNA sequences in this sample translate to the same CDR3. The chain combines TRBV26 with TRBJ2-1, with 7 bases aligning to TRBD1. CDR3 length: 14 residues. In germline, CDR1 is KGHPV, CDR2 FQNQEV (reference sequence). The V and J ends lost 3 bases and 3 bases, in that order; junction bases with no gene match: 2. The DNA read from the CDR3 is TGTGCCAGCAGTCTCCCAGGGGGCTATGCTGAGCAGTTC. This encodes CASSLPGGYAEQF. The entire CDR3 protein reads CASSLPGGYAEQFF.

A word on this clone: The germline and genes are mouse ones. The CDR3 sequence: CASSAGTGGDTQYF. The DNA read from the CDR3 is TGTGCCAGCAGCGCAGGGACTGGGGGAGACACCCAGTAC. This sequence joins TRBV26 and TRBJ2-5, with TRBD2 matching over 11 bases. The read ends 1 residue before the CDR3 terminus; that terminus is restored from the germline J gene. The J segment lost 5 bases and the V segment lost 6 bases, leaving 4 bases of the junction unmatched. The CDR3 has 14 amino acids. Per the germline V gene, CDR1 is KGHPV and CDR2 is FQNQEV (reference sequence).

This clone has just a few counts. Here the gene names and germline are mouse. The CDR3 end is not reached by the read, which stops 1 residue before it; the germline J gene fills it in. The chain combines TRBV12-2 with TRBJ2-5; the D gene is possibly TRBD1 (6 bases). Deletions cut 0 bases from V and 5 bases from J, with 11 bases between. CDR3 length: 14 residues. The germline V gene encodes CDR1 SGHLS and CDR2 HYDKME. CDR3 protein: CASSLRGGGDTQYF. The sequenced part of the CDR3 DNA is TGTGCCAGCTCTCTCCGGGGAGGGGGAGACACCCAGTAC.

This clone came up a few times. Mouse gene names and germline throughout. Coverage ceases 1 residue before the CDR3 finishes, and the germline J gene fills in the end. This rearrangement joins TRBV26 to TRBJ2-7; 7 bases line up with TRBD1. This CDR3 region has 12 residues. With 3 bases clipped from V and 7 bases from J, the junction kept 3 bases outside the gene matches. Germline-derived CDR1 and CDR2 are KGHPV and FQNQEV (reference sequence). The CDR3 sequence: CASSLTGDEQYF. The covered CDR3 bases are TGTGCCAGCAGTCTTACAGGGGACGAACAGTAC. The entire variable domain, with the rest obtained from reference TRBV26 and TRBJ2-7, is as follows: NSKVIQTPRYLVKGQGQKAKMRCIPEKGHPVVFWYQQNKNNEFKFLINFQNQEVLQQIDMTEKRFSAECPSNSPCSLEIQSSEAGDSALYLCASSLTGDEQYFGPGTRLTVL.

Details on this clone: Gene and germline names: mouse. The missing CDR3 end, 1 residue past where the read stops, is filled in from the germline J gene. The chain couples TRBV26 to TRBJ2-5; D perhaps matches TRBD2 (6 bases). The CDR3 spans 13 residues. The germline CDR1 and CDR2 sequences are KGHPV and FQNQEV (reference sequence). V lost 2 bases to trimming and J lost 5 bases, with 8 bases between them. The sequenced part of the CDR3 DNA is TGTGCCAGCAGTCTGGGGGGGAGAGACACCCAGTAC. It codes for CASSLGGRDTQY. The CDR3 in full is CASSLGGRDTQYF.

A remark on this clone: Germline and genes here are mouse. The observed sequence ends 1 residue before the CDR3 terminus, with the missing tail filled in from the germline J gene. The chain couples TRBV14 to TRBJ2-7; possible D gene TRBD2, 7 bases. This CDR3 contains 13 residues. Germline loops: CDR1 SGHDT, CDR2 FRDEAV. V lost 2 bases, J lost 7 bases, and 13 bases lay in between. The covered CDR3 bases are TGTGCCAGCAGTTTTCGGGGGGCGGGAGAACAGTAC. It encodes CASSFRGAGEQY. Given in full, the CDR3 is CASSFRGAGEQYF.

This clone is judged medium-sized. The listed genes are named as in mouse. The read halts 1 residue ahead of the CDR3 end, with the missing end drawn from the germline J gene. The J gene is TRBJ2-7, the V gene TRBV12-1, with TRBD2 as a possible D gene (6 bases). The CDR3 contains 12 residues. Trimming stripped 0 bases from V and 6 bases from J, with 8 bases between. Germline V gene data show CDR1 as SGHSN and CDR2 as HYEKVE. CDR3: CASSLVGVEQYF. The part of the CDR3 DNA that was read is TGTGCCAGCTCTCTCGTGGGGGTTGAACAGTAC.

As regards this clone: Gene labels here are mouse ones. The read halts 1 residue ahead of the CDR3 end, with the missing end drawn from the germline J gene. The chain uses TRBV15 and TRBJ2-5; no reliable D call. Trimming left V 5 bases short and J 0 bases short, with 6 bases between. The germline CDR1 and CDR2 sequences are SGHND and FRSKSL. This CDR3 is built from 13 residues. CDR3 in amino acids: CASSPGNQDTQYF. The covered CDR3 bases are TGTGCCAGCAGTCCGGGAAACCAAGACACCCAGTAC.

Comment on this clone: The gene names given are mouse names. From the germline J gene comes the end of the CDR3, since the read stops 1 residue before it. The rearrangement joins TRBV12-2 to TRBJ2-4; 10 nucleotides line up with TRBD2. Germline values: CDR1 SGHLS, CDR2 HYDKME. CDR3 length: 15 residues. Trimming cost V 0 bases and J 6 bases; bases outside gene matches: 5. CDR3: CASSLLGGRRNTLYF. The sequenced part of the CDR3 DNA is TGTGCCAGCTCTCTCCTGGGGGGGCGCAGGAACACCTTGTAC.

Of note for this clone: Gene names and germline refer to mouse. With the read ending 1 residue before the CDR3 end, the germline J gene is used to fill in that end. V usage is TRBV19 and J usage is TRBJ2-5, with D unclear. V dropped 1 base and J dropped 4 bases, with 7 bases sitting between them. The CDR3 has 13 residues. CDR1 and CDR2 from the germline V gene are FNHDT and SITEND (reference sequence). CDR3 DNA (partial): TGTGCCAGCAGTATAAACAGAGAAGACACCCAGTAC. This gives the protein CASSINREDTQY. The full-length CDR3 reads as CASSINREDTQYF.

About this clone itself: Gene names follow the mouse nomenclature. Read sequence stops 1 residue before the CDR3 end, and the germline J gene provides the missing end. The gene calls are TRBV23 and TRBJ1-4. The CDR3 loop spans 12 amino acids. CDR1 is KGHTA and CDR2 is FQNQQP in the germline V gene. The CDR3 loop reads CSSSQSHERLFF. The part of the CDR3 DNA that was read is TGCTCCAGCAGTCAATCCCACGAAAGATTATTT.

This clone was recorded a few times. Mouse gene names apply. The CDR3 extends 1 residue past the end of the read, so its final part is completed from the germline J gene. This chain uses TRBV23 with TRBJ2-1; the table assigns TRBD2, which was not confirmed against the DNA. From germline, CDR1 is KGHTA and CDR2 FQNQQP. This CDR3 spans 15 amino acids. CDR3 DNA, as far as it was read: TGCTCCAGCAGCCGGGACTGGGGGAACTATGCTGAGCAGTTC. It encodes CSSSRDWGNYAEQF. The entire CDR3 reads CSSSRDWGNYAEQFF.

This clone is deemed medium-sized (0.01 to 0.1%). These gene names are mouse names. The CDR3 is cut off 1 residue early in the read; its end comes from the germline J gene. V and J are TRBV26 and TRBJ1-3; D uncertain. Trimming removed 2 bases at V and 1 base at J, with 6 bases between. CDR3 length: 14 amino acids. CDR1 and CDR2 (germline): KGHPV, FQNQEV (reference sequence). The sequenced CDR3 bases are TGTGCCAGCAGTCTGGCGGAATCTGGAAATACGCTCTAT. Protein sequence: CASSLAESGNTLY. The complete CDR3 reads CASSLAESGNTLYF.

For this clone: The listed genes are named as in mouse. The read ends 1 residue shy of where the CDR3 ends; the end is completed using the germline J gene. The chain recombines TRBV13-1 with TRBJ1-1; D remains unclear. This CDR3 comprises 13 residues. V dropped 0 bases and J dropped 1 base, with 4 bases sitting between them. Germline V gene sequence: CDR1 NSHNY, CDR2 SYGAGN. CDR3 sequence: CASSDGGNTEVFF. The CDR3 DNA, read in part, is TGTGCCAGCAGTGATGGGGGAAACACAGAAGTCTTC.

About this clone itself: Genes here carry mouse names. The read terminates 1 residue before the CDR3 end, so the remaining end is supplied by the germline J gene. The genes are TRBV26 and TRBJ1-2; 7 nucleotides agree with TRBD1. J lost 4 bases, V lost 0 bases, and 5 bases had no gene match. The CDR3 length is 15 residues. Germline CDR1 is KGHPV and CDR2 is FQNQEV (reference sequence). The sequenced part of the CDR3 DNA is TGTGCCAGCAGTCTGTCGAGGGGGCGAGGCTCCGACTACACC. Amino acids: CASSLSRGRGSDYT. The whole CDR3 region reads CASSLSRGRGSDYTF. Supplemented by reference TRBV26 and TRBJ1-2, the full variable domain reads NSKVIQTPRYLVKGQGQKAKMRCIPEKGHPVVFWYQQNKNNEFKFLINFQNQEVLQQIDMTEKRFSAECPSNSPCSLEIQSSEAGDSALYLCASSLSRGRGSDYTFGSGTRLLVI.

A note on this clone: The genes are named according to mouse. The read halts 1 residue ahead of the CDR3 end, with the missing end drawn from the germline J gene. The genes are TRBV16 and TRBJ1-3; D is undetermined. CDR3 length: 14 amino acids. CDR1 is SGHSA, CDR2 FRNQAP, per germline. Trimming removed 5 bases from V and 0 bases from J, with 8 bases in between. The DNA read from the CDR3 is TGTGCAAGCAGCGTCGACAATTCTGGAAATACGCTCTAT. This sequence encodes CASSVDNSGNTLY. The whole CDR3 sequence reads CASSVDNSGNTLYF.

Comments on this clone: Gene names denote mouse genes. The sequenced fragment ends 1 residue before the CDR3 boundary, so the rest is inferred from the germline J gene. This chain joins TRBV24 and TRBJ1-1, with no clear D. Germline V gene data show CDR1 as KGHTA and CDR2 as FRNEEI. V was clipped by 0 bases and J by 8 bases, with 10 bases between them. CDR3 length equals 13 residues. The CDR3 bases that were read are TGTGCCAGCAGTCTGTATAAGGAGTGGGAAGTCTTC. The encoded protein is CASSLYKEWEVF. The CDR3 as a whole reads CASSLYKEWEVFF.

For this clone: The genes and germline here are from mouse. The CDR3 end lies 1 residue beyond the end of the read and is filled in from the germline J gene. This rearrangement joins TRBV12-2 to TRBJ2-3; D tentatively reads TRBD1 or TRBD2 (5 bases each). The CDR3 extends over 14 amino acids. The germline gives CDR1 SGHLS, CDR2 HYDKME. Trimming removed 0 bases at V and 0 bases at J, with 6 bases between. The CDR3 spells CASSLGASAETLYF. Incomplete CDR3 DNA: TGTGCCAGCTCTCTCGGGGCTAGTGCAGAAACGCTGTAT.

Of note for this clone: Mouse names are used for the genes. Read coverage stops 1 residue before the CDR3 terminus; the germline J gene supplies the remainder. J is TRBJ2-3 and V is TRBV3; D uncertain. The CDR3 has 14 residues. V lost 5 bases, J lost 0 bases, and 9 bases lay in between. In germline, CDR1 is SNHLY, CDR2 FYNGKV (reference sequence). The DNA read from the CDR3 is TGTGCCAGCAGCCCGACTCCTAGTGCAGAAACGCTGTAT. Amino acids: CASSPTPSAETLY. The entire CDR3 is CASSPTPSAETLYF.

On this clone: The germline and genes are mouse ones. The CDR3 extends 1 residue past the end of the read, so its final part is completed from the germline J gene. The chain has TRBV31 and TRBJ2-7; 9 bases map to TRBD2. Unmatched junction bases numbered 7, after V lost 3 bases and J lost 7 bases. Per germline, CDR1 GKSSPN and CDR2 SITVG. CDR3 length: 13 amino acids. CDR3 bases read: TGTGCCTGGAGGCTGGGGGGGGCGGGGGAACAGTAC. Amino acid sequence: CAWRLGGAGEQY. The CDR3 in full is CAWRLGGAGEQYF.

A remark on this clone: Mouse gene names and germline throughout. Read data end 1 residue before the CDR3 end; the end is taken from the germline J gene. The rearrangement links TRBV29 to TRBJ2-5; TRBD2 agrees at 8 bases. The germline CDR1 and CDR2 sequences are MSHET and SYDVDS. This CDR3 has 14 residues. The V and J ends lost 3 bases and 2 bases, in that order; junction bases with no gene match: 1. The CDR3 spells CASSLWGGQDTQYF. Partial CDR3 DNA: TGTGCTAGCAGTTTGTGGGGGGGCCAAGACACCCAGTAC.

Note on this clone: Gene and germline names: mouse. Sequencing ends 1 residue short of the CDR3 end; the germline J gene provides the rest. V usage is TRBV26 and J usage is TRBJ1-1; 8 nucleotides line up with TRBD1. Germline CDR1 and CDR2: KGHPV and FQNQEV (reference sequence). V was clipped by 2 bases and J by 1 base; unmatched bases: 0. The CDR3 length is 14 residues. The CDR3 here is CASSLGQGNTEVFF. Incomplete CDR3 DNA: TGTGCCAGCAGTCTGGGACAGGGGAACACAGAAGTCTTC.

As to this clone: Genes and germline are mouse. The CDR3 DNA, read in part, is TGTGCCAGCAGTCTGGAGAACACAGAAGTCTTC. Its protein is CASSLENTEVF. The entire CDR3 protein is CASSLENTEVFF. This rearrangement joins TRBV26 to TRBJ1-1, with D hard to call. The read finishes 1 residue shy of the CDR3 end, and the germline J gene is used to complete it. The CDR3 is 12 residues long. The germline gives CDR1 KGHPV, CDR2 FQNQEV (reference sequence). V lost 2 bases to trimming and J lost 0 bases, with 1 base between them. The full variable domain, rest sourced from reference TRBV26 and TRBJ1-1, is NSKVIQTPRYLVKGQGQKAKMRCIPEKGHPVVFWYQQNKNNEFKFLINFQNQEVLQQIDMTEKRFSAECPSNSPCSLEIQSSEAGDSALYLCASSLENTEVFFGKGTRLTVV.

This clone was observed a handful of times. Genes and germline are mouse. Read sequence stops 1 residue before the CDR3 end, and the germline J gene provides the missing end. The V and J genes are TRBV3 and TRBJ2-7, with 9 bases identical to TRBD1. The CDR3 is 13 amino acids. Germline V gives CDR1 SNHLY, CDR2 FYNGKV (reference sequence). Trimming removed 4 bases from V and 4 bases from J; junction bases left unmatched: 2. CDR3 bases read: TGTGCCAGCAGCTCGGGACAGGGTTATGAACAGTAC. This sequence encodes CASSSGQGYEQY. The whole CDR3 reads CASSSGQGYEQYF.

As for this clone: Gene and germline names: mouse. Sequencing ends 1 residue short of the CDR3 end; the germline J gene provides the rest. V usage is TRBV15 and J usage is TRBJ2-4, with D uncertain. The V end lost 3 bases, the J end lost 4 bases, and 5 bases lay between the germline ends. The CDR3 spans 12 residues. Per the germline V gene, CDR1 is SGHND and CDR2 is FRSKSL. Incomplete CDR3 DNA: TGTGCCAGCAGTTTCGCAGAAAACACCTTGTAC. It specifies CASSFAENTLY. The whole CDR3 sequence is CASSFAENTLYF.

Details on this clone: Genes here carry mouse names. The CDR3 end falls 1 residue outside the read, so it is completed with the germline J gene. The V gene is TRBV15, the J gene TRBJ1-1; D remains unclear. Per germline, CDR1 SGHND and CDR2 FRSKSL. The CDR3 has 15 amino acids. Trimming took off 6 bases at V and 0 bases at J, with 14 bases between the two ends. CDR3: CASSVPDTPNTEVFF. The DNA read from the CDR3 is TGTGCCAGCAGCGTGCCCGACACACCAAACACAGAAGTCTTC.

In its sample, this clone was seen a few times. The genes are named according to mouse. The read finishes 1 residue shy of the CDR3 end, and the germline J gene is used to complete it. V is TRBV15 and J is TRBJ2-5, with 12 bases lining up with TRBD2. The CDR3 extends over 14 amino acids. Per the germline V gene, CDR1 is SGHND and CDR2 is FRSKSL. V lost 6 bases to trimming and J lost 3 bases; unmatched junction nucleotides: 1. The CDR3 spells CASRTGGAQDTQYF. The DNA read from the CDR3 is TGTGCCAGCAGGACTGGGGGGGCGCAAGACACCCAGTAC.